A selection of T cell receptor beta chains follows, all from one sample in a study of shared clonotypes between healthy human individuals. Clones were read by immunoSEQ multiplex PCR, and TCRdb kept only the in-frame ones, dropping some. The sample includes 2,500,000 or so clones, roughly 93% of them seen just once. The sample taken for sequencing was naive CD4+ T cells from PBMCs. The receptors were sampled from a man aged 18 to 30 in good health. Some clones in this sample may be carry-over from other donors' samples. Both conserved end residues are part of each CDR3. A D gene is named only where the DNA matches it firmly. The size of a clone is reported for some rows only, either as once, few or many, or as a class for expanded clones.

clone size: once; D gene: .; V gene: TRBV7-2; J gene: TRBJ1-1; CDR3 protein: CASSLFGNVIAEAFF; CDR3 DNA: TGTGCCAGCAGCTTATTTGGGAATGTTATCGCTGAAGCTTTCTTT
clone size: .; D gene: .; V gene: TRBV30; J gene: TRBJ1-4; CDR3 protein: CAWSVLGSEKLFF; CDR3 DNA: TGTGCCTGGAGTGTACTGGGGAGCGAAAAACTGTTTTTT
clone size: .; D gene: .; V gene: TRBV2; J gene: TRBJ2-3; CDR3 protein: CASKERVLTQYF; CDR3 DNA: TGTGCCAGCAAAGAGCGGGTTCTAACGCAGTATTTT
clone size: .; D gene: .; V gene: TRBV28; J gene: TRBJ2-7; CDR3 protein: CASRGTGHSKYYEQYF; CDR3 DNA: TGTGCCAGCAGGGGAACGGGACACTCCAAGTACTACGAGCAGTACTTC
clone size: .; D gene: TRBD2; V gene: TRBV30; J gene: TRBJ2-3; CDR3 protein: CAWSMGRGGTDTQYF; CDR3 DNA: TGTGCCTGGAGTATGGGACGGGGGGGCACAGATACGCAGTATTTT
clone size: .; D gene: .; V gene: TRBV6-5; J gene: TRBJ2-5; CDR3 protein: CASSYGRETQYF; CDR3 DNA: TGTGCCAGCAGTTACGGGAGGGAGACCCAGTACTTC
clone size: .; D gene: TRBD2; V gene: TRBV7-9; J gene: TRBJ2-7; CDR3 protein: CASSDTSGRMYEQYF; CDR3 DNA: TGTGCCAGCAGCGACACTAGCGGGAGAATGTACGAGCAGTACTTC
clone size: few; D gene: .; V gene: TRBV20-1; J gene: TRBJ1-1; CDR3 protein: CSASRNTEAFF; CDR3 DNA: TGCAGTGCCTCACGGAACACTGAAGCTTTCTTT
clone size: .; D gene: TRBD2; V gene: TRBV28; J gene: TRBJ2-3; CDR3 protein: CASSSGRIAGGRDTQYF; CDR3 DNA: TGTGCCAGCAGTTCCGGTAGAATAGCGGGAGGAAGAGATACGCAGTATTTT
clone size: .; D gene: TRBD2; V gene: TRBV4-1; J gene: TRBJ2-1; CDR3 protein: CASSQEWTSGREQFF; CDR3 DNA: TGCGCCAGCAGCCAAGAATGGACTAGCGGGAGGGAGCAGTTCTTC
clone size: once; D gene: .; V gene: TRBV5-1; J gene: TRBJ2-7; CDR3 protein: CASSRRQVEGYEQYF; CDR3 DNA: TGCGCCAGCAGCCGAAGACAGGTAGAAGGCTACGAGCAGTACTTC
clone size: .; D gene: .; V gene: TRBV7-2; J gene: TRBJ1-3; CDR3 protein: CASSLVQGVSGNTIYF; CDR3 DNA: TGTGCCAGCAGCTTAGTTCAGGGTGTCTCTGGAAACACCATATATTTT
clone size: .; D gene: .; V gene: TRBV5-4; J gene: TRBJ2-5; CDR3 protein: CASSLVGGQETQYF; CDR3 DNA: TGTGCCAGCAGCTTGGTGGGGGGTCAAGAGACCCAGTACTTC
clone size: .; D gene: TRBD1; V gene: TRBV11-3; J gene: TRBJ2-7; CDR3 protein: CASSRTGSSYEQYF; CDR3 DNA: TGTGCCAGCAGTCGGACAGGAAGCTCCTACGAGCAGTACTTC
clone size: once; D gene: .; V gene: TRBV30; J gene: TRBJ2-4; CDR3 protein: CAWTTHSGLPAKNIQYF; CDR3 DNA: TGTGCCTGGACCACCCACAGTGGCCTGCCGGCCAAAAACATTCAGTACTTC
clone size: .; D gene: .; V gene: TRBV28; J gene: TRBJ1-2; CDR3 protein: CASRQFDGYTF; CDR3 DNA: TGTGCCAGCAGACAATTCGATGGCTACACCTTC
clone size: .; D gene: TRBD1; V gene: TRBV7-3; J gene: TRBJ2-7; CDR3 protein: CASSLGGQGGEQYF; CDR3 DNA: TGTGCCAGCAGCTTAGGTGGACAGGGCGGCGAGCAGTACTTC
clone size: once; D gene: .; V gene: TRBV7-2; J gene: TRBJ2-2; CDR3 protein: CASTIRVQGNTGELFF; CDR3 DNA: TGTGCCAGCACTATAAGGGTACAGGGGAACACCGGGGAGCTGTTTTTT
clone size: .; D gene: .; V gene: TRBV28; J gene: TRBJ1-3; CDR3 protein: CASSLFPGGGNTIYF; CDR3 DNA: TGTGCCAGCAGTTTATTTCCTGGAGGGGGAAACACCATATATTTT
clone size: .; D gene: TRBD2; V gene: TRBV2; J gene: TRBJ2-3; CDR3 protein: CASSLGLAGARDTQYF; CDR3 DNA: TGTGCCAGCAGTTTGGGACTAGCGGGAGCCCGAGATACGCAGTATTTT
clone size: .; D gene: TRBD1; V gene: TRBV2; J gene: TRBJ2-7; CDR3 protein: CASSLLQGMSGYEQYF; CDR3 DNA: TGTGCCAGCAGCCTATTACAGGGGATGTCGGGGTACGAGCAGTACTTC
clone size: .; D gene: .; V gene: TRBV12-5; J gene: TRBJ1-1; CDR3 protein: CASGSGPAPTTEAFF; CDR3 DNA: TGTGCTAGTGGCTCGGGGCCGGCCCCCACCACTGAAGCTTTCTTT
clone size: .; D gene: .; V gene: TRBV7-2; J gene: TRBJ1-1; CDR3 protein: CASTDGEGSNTEAFF; CDR3 DNA: TGTGCCAGCACCGATGGGGAGGGTTCGAACACTGAAGCTTTCTTT
clone size: few; D gene: TRBD1; V gene: TRBV18; J gene: TRBJ1-1; CDR3 protein: CASSPGTGELFGAFF; CDR3 DNA: TGTGCCAGCTCACCTGGGACAGGGGAGTTGTTCGGAGCTTTCTTT
clone size: once; D gene: .; V gene: TRBV4-1; J gene: TRBJ2-7; CDR3 protein: CASSQGPALGRYEQYF; CDR3 DNA: TGCGCCAGCAGCCAAGGACCGGCCCTGGGGCGGTACGAGCAGTACTTC
clone size: once; D gene: .; V gene: TRBV4-1; J gene: TRBJ1-4; CDR3 protein: CASSQDPGLAGDLKLFF; CDR3 DNA: TGCGCCAGCAGCCAAGACCCGGGACTAGCGGGAGATTTGAAACTGTTTTTT
clone size: .; D gene: TRBD1; V gene: TRBV5-4; J gene: TRBJ2-3; CDR3 protein: CASSLGWGQRVTDTQYF; CDR3 DNA: TGTGCCAGCAGCTTGGGATGGGGACAGCGAGTCACAGATACGCAGTATTTT
clone size: .; D gene: .; V gene: TRBV5-1; J gene: TRBJ1-2; CDR3 protein: CASSLDPLANYGYTF; CDR3 DNA: TGCGCCAGCAGCTTGGATCCGTTGGCTAACTATGGCTACACCTTC
clone size: .; D gene: .; V gene: TRBV5-1; J gene: TRBJ2-3; CDR3 protein: CASSLGSEFPDTQYF; CDR3 DNA: TGCGCCAGCAGCTTGGGTAGCGAGTTTCCAGATACGCAGTATTTT
clone size: .; D gene: .; V gene: TRBV10-3; J gene: TRBJ2-7; CDR3 protein: CAISERVAYEQYF; CDR3 DNA: TGTGCCATCAGTGAACGGGTCGCCTACGAGCAGTACTTC
clone size: .; D gene: .; V gene: TRBV18; J gene: TRBJ1-5; CDR3 protein: CASSPGGGQPQHF; CDR3 DNA: TGTGCCAGCTCACCAGGGGGGGGCCAGCCCCAGCATTTT
clone size: once; D gene: .; V gene: TRBV18; J gene: TRBJ2-7; CDR3 protein: CASSPPSLRGEQYF; CDR3 DNA: TGTGCCAGCTCACCACCGAGTTTACGGGGGGAGCAGTACTTC
clone size: .; D gene: .; V gene: TRBV10-3; J gene: TRBJ1-5; CDR3 protein: CAISDRVEQPQHF; CDR3 DNA: TGTGCCATCAGTGACAGGGTCGAGCAGCCCCAGCATTTT
clone size: .; D gene: .; V gene: TRBV15; J gene: TRBJ1-4; CDR3 protein: CATSRQGPVATNEKLFF; CDR3 DNA: TGTGCCACCAGCAGACAGGGACCAGTTGCAACTAATGAAAAACTGTTTTTT
clone size: .; D gene: TRBD2; V gene: TRBV13; J gene: TRBJ2-6; CDR3 protein: CASSPRLAGGAGANVLTF; CDR3 DNA: TGTGCCAGCAGCCCCAGGCTAGCGGGAGGTGCTGGGGCCAACGTCCTGACTTTC
clone size: .; D gene: .; V gene: TRBV7-9; J gene: TRBJ1-3; CDR3 protein: CASSGDSAYSGNTIYF; CDR3 DNA: TGTGCCAGCAGCGGCGACAGTGCGTATTCTGGAAACACCATATATTTT
clone size: .; D gene: .; V gene: TRBV28; J gene: TRBJ2-2; CDR3 protein: CASSLWRTANTGELFF; CDR3 DNA: TGTGCCAGCAGTTTATGGCGGACAGCGAACACCGGGGAGCTGTTTTTT
clone size: .; D gene: .; V gene: TRBV6-1; J gene: TRBJ1-4; CDR3 protein: CASRTVLNEKLFF; CDR3 DNA: TGTGCCAGCAGGACAGTGCTTAATGAAAAACTGTTTTTT
clone size: .; D gene: TRBD2; V gene: TRBV7-3; J gene: TRBJ2-1; CDR3 protein: CASSTGLDGEQFF; CDR3 DNA: TGTGCCAGCAGCACTGGACTAGATGGTGAGCAGTTCTTC
clone size: few; D gene: .; V gene: TRBV18; J gene: TRBJ1-4; CDR3 protein: CASSSDSNEKLFF; CDR3 DNA: TGTGCCAGCTCATCGGATAGTAATGAAAAACTGTTTTTT
clone size: .; D gene: TRBD1; V gene: TRBV6-5; J gene: TRBJ1-5; CDR3 protein: CASRKGQYRQPQHF; CDR3 DNA: TGTGCCAGCAGGAAGGGACAGTACCGTCAGCCCCAGCATTTT
clone size: .; D gene: .; V gene: TRBV15; J gene: TRBJ1-4; CDR3 protein: CATSRDPNEKLFF; CDR3 DNA: TGTGCCACCAGCAGAGACCCTAATGAAAAACTGTTTTTT
clone size: .; D gene: .; V gene: TRBV6-5; J gene: TRBJ1-2; CDR3 protein: CASRDTGNGYTF; CDR3 DNA: TGTGCCAGCAGGGACACTGGTAATGGCTACACCTTC
clone size: .; D gene: TRBD2; V gene: TRBV25-1; J gene: TRBJ2-7; CDR3 protein: CASSDDRAGGYEQYF; CDR3 DNA: TGTGCCAGCAGCGACGACCGAGCGGGAGGATACGAGCAGTACTTC
clone size: .; D gene: TRBD2; V gene: TRBV5-1; J gene: TRBJ2-2; CDR3 protein: CASSLAGGNTGELFF; CDR3 DNA: TGCGCCAGCAGCCTGGCGGGGGGGAACACCGGGGAGCTGTTTTTT
clone size: once; D gene: TRBD1; V gene: TRBV19; J gene: TRBJ1-5; CDR3 protein: CASTEGARGQPQHF; CDR3 DNA: TGTGCCAGTACGGAGGGGGCTAGAGGTCAGCCCCAGCATTTT
clone size: .; D gene: TRBD2; V gene: TRBV5-1; J gene: TRBJ2-1; CDR3 protein: CASSYQRGSYNEQFF; CDR3 DNA: TGCGCCAGCAGTTACCAGCGGGGATCCTACAATGAGCAGTTCTTC